This TCR beta chain was captured in a study of cytomegalovirus exposure and HLA in healthy donors. As for this clone: What it recognizes is unknown.

The CDR3 runs 12 residues. V was trimmed by 3 bases and J by 11 bases, leaving 13 bases between them. CDR1 is SNHLY and CDR2 is FYNNEI in the germline V gene. 60 Vbeta and 13 Jbeta primers were used in PCR. Sequencing used immunoSEQ multiplex PCR; TCRdb keeps in-frame clones, though not all of them. This table lists 110,000 to 150,000 clones. Study results and limitations: Altogether, 170 or so TCR beta chains were recorded as cytomegalovirus-associated. Near-uniform donor sequencing depth was presumed by presence/absence analyses. Being productive about 90% or about 30% of the time was typical of most TCR beta V segments in an earlier analysis. An Asian-associated ancestry cluster reportedly showed fewer N-insertions than the roughly 600-donor mean in a later analysis.

Input material: PBMCs. The rearrangement links TRBV2 to TRBJ1-1; D is unresolved. This receptor was obtained from a male donor in good health and CMV-seronegative. The CDR3 bases are TGTGCCAGCAGTGAGGTTGGAGCGGAGGCTTTCTTT. Translated: CASSEVGAEAFF. Full variable domain (missing parts from reference TRBV2 and TRBJ1-1): EPEVTQTPSHQVTQMGQEVILRCVPISNHLYFYWYRQILGQKVEFLVSFYNNEISEKSEIFDDQFSVERPDGSNFTLKIRSTKLEDSAMYFCASSEVGAEAFFGQGTRLTVV.